One and the same sample provided the 30 T cell receptor beta chains below, sequenced in a study of CD8 T cells in Susac syndrome. RNA totalling roughly 0.5 to 1 ug underwent reverse transcription with random hexamers. TCRdb itself ran the immunoSEQ multiplex PCR reads through MiXCR, one entry per CDR3 protein. The table lists 80,000 to 95,000 distinct CDR3 sequences, around 94% of them singletons. Sequences were obtained from CD8+ T cells from PBMCs. The receptors here all came from a human donor with Susac syndrome.

This chain joins TRBV30 and TRBJ2-7; possible D gene TRBD2, 5 bases. Germline CDR1 GTSNPN, CDR2 SVGIG (reference sequence). Trimming shortened V by 0 bases and J by 2 bases, and 11 bases separated the two germline ends. This CDR3 is 14 amino acids long. For the CDR3, the DNA is TGTGCCTGGAGTGTTTCCGGGATTCCCTACGAGCAGTACTTC. Its translation is CAWSVSGIPYEQYF.

This clonotype was seen a handful of times. The V call is TRBV30, the J call TRBJ2-7; no firm D call. Germline V gives CDR1 GTSNPN, CDR2 SVGIG (reference sequence). The CDR3 loop spans 11 amino acids. V was trimmed by 0 bases and J by 1 base, leaving 1 base between them. The CDR3 DNA is TGTGCCTGGAGTGTATCCTACGAGCAGTACTTC. Translating gives CAWSVSYEQYF. Combining the CDR3 with reference TRBV30 and TRBJ2-7 gives the whole variable domain SQTIHQWPATLVQPVGSPLSLECTVEGTSNPNLYWYRQAAGRGLQLLFYSVGIGQISSEVPQNLSASRPQDRQFILSSKKLLLSDSGFYLCAWSVSYEQYFGPGTRLTVT.

The chain links TRBV5-1 to TRBJ2-3; a possible D gene is TRBD1 (6 bases). The CDR3 has 16 amino acids. Germline-derived CDR1 and CDR2 are SGHRS and YFSETQ. Trimming removed 0 bases from V and 0 bases from J, with 11 bases in between. The CDR3 protein is CASSLADSQSTDTQYF. DNA for the CDR3: TGCGCCAGCAGCTTGGCGGACAGCCAAAGCACAGATACGCAGTATTTT.

The chain is built from TRBV14 and TRBJ2-2, with D uncertain. Trimming took off 2 bases at V and 4 bases at J, with 14 bases between the two ends. The CDR3 contains 16 residues. CDR1 is SGHDN and CDR2 is FVKESK in the germline V gene. CDR3 nucleotide sequence: TGTGCCAGCAGCCAAAGATTTATTCGGGCCACCGGGGAGCTGTTTTTT. Amino acids: CASSQRFIRATGELFF.

The chain carries TRBV5-1 and TRBJ2-5; no definite D call. V gave up 1 base and J gave up 3 bases, with 16 bases separating them. The CDR3 runs 16 residues. Germline-derived CDR1 and CDR2 are SGHRS and YFSETQ. The CDR3 DNA is TGCGCCAGCAGCTTGAGGTCCCGGACGAGTAAAGAGACCCAGTACTTC. This sequence encodes CASSLRSRTSKETQYF.

The count of this clonotype is one. The chain is built from TRBV7-9 and TRBJ2-4; TRBD2 matches at 7 bases. J gave up 3 bases and V 4 bases, and 12 bases lay outside the gene matches. Germline CDR1 reads SEHNR; CDR2 reads FQNEAQ (reference sequence). This CDR3 contains 17 residues. The CDR3 region has the DNA TGTGCCAGCAGCTCACCTAGCGGCACTGGGGACAAAAACATTCAGTACTTC. This codes for CASSSPSGTGDKNIQYF. The variable domain in full, with the rest retrieved from reference TRBV7-9 and TRBJ2-4, is DTGVSQNPRHKITKRGQNVTFRCDPISEHNRLYWYRQTLGQGPEFLTYFQNEAQLEKSRLLSDRFSAERPKGSFSTLEIQRTEQGDSAMYLCASSSPSGTGDKNIQYFGAGTRLSVL.

This CDR3 reads CASSFRGYTNTGELFF. In DNA, the CDR3 is TGTGCCAGCAGCTTCAGGGGATATACGAACACCGGGGAGCTGTTTTTT. The chain employs TRBV7-9 and TRBJ2-2, with D tentatively TRBD1 (6 bases). The germline CDR1 and CDR2 sequences are SEHNR and FQNEAQ (reference sequence). Trimming took off 3 bases at V and 0 bases at J, with 11 bases between the two ends. This CDR3 contains 16 residues. The full variable domain, in which reference TRBV7-9 and TRBJ2-2 provide the parts outside the CDR3, is DTGVSQNPRHKITKRGQNVTFRCDPISEHNRLYWYRQTLGQGPEFLTYFQNEAQLEKSRLLSDRFSAERPKGSFSTLEIQRTEQGDSAMYLCASSFRGYTNTGELFFGEGSRLTVL.

The chain is built from TRBV4-3 and TRBJ1-1, with D maybe TRBD1 (5 bases). Trimming took off 0 bases at V and 8 bases at J, with 13 bases between the two ends. CDR3 length: 14 amino acids. Germline loops: CDR1 LGHNA, CDR2 YSLEER. The CDR3: CASSQDLGTSEAFF. In DNA form, the CDR3 reads TGCGCCAGCAGCCAAGATTTAGGGACGAGCGAAGCTTTCTTT.

The genes are TRBV28 and TRBJ2-5, with D maybe TRBD1 (6 bases). The CDR3 loop spans 13 amino acids. The germline CDR1 and CDR2 sequences are MDHEN and SYDVKM. The V end lost 4 bases, the J end lost 5 bases, and 11 bases lay between the germline ends. CDR3 nucleotide sequence: TGTGCCAGCAGTTCCCCCGACAGGGAGACCCAGTACTTC. This translates into CASSSPDRETQYF.

The rearrangement joins TRBV30 to TRBJ2-1; tentatively, D is TRBD2 (5 bases). Deletions cut 6 bases from V and 4 bases from J, with 22 bases between. The CDR3 is made up of 16 amino acids. CDR1 is GTSNPN and CDR2 is SVGIG in the germline V gene (reference sequence). As DNA, the CDR3 is TGTGCCTGCATAACCCCCGGAGGCAGCGTTTACAATGAGCAGTTCTTC. It yields the protein CACITPGGSVYNEQFF.

This sequence joins TRBV15 and TRBJ2-7; D call uncertain. This CDR3 is built from 13 residues. V was cut by 1 base and J by 2 bases, with 6 bases left in between. Germline CDR1 LNHNV, CDR2 YYDKDF (reference sequence). CDR3 bases: TGTGCCACCAGCAGAGCCGTAACCTACGAGCAGTACTTC. This gives the protein CATSRAVTYEQYF.

This rearrangement joins TRBV4-2 to TRBJ2-5, with TRBD2 matching 11 bases. Per germline, CDR1 LGHNA and CDR2 YNFKEQ. Trimming cost V 4 bases and J 3 bases; bases outside gene matches: 7. CDR3 length equals 16 residues. The CDR3 DNA sequence: TGTGCCAGCAGCCTACTACTAGCGGGAGAGGAAGAGACCCAGTACTTC. Its translation is CASSLLLAGEEETQYF.

This clonotype was picked up one time. J is TRBJ2-7 and V is TRBV6-5; 8 nucleotides align to TRBD1. The CDR3 totals 15 residues. J was trimmed by 2 bases and V by 4 bases; bases with no gene match: 7. The germline CDR1 and CDR2 sequences are MNHEY and SVGAGI. In DNA form, the CDR3 reads TGTGCCAGCAGTTGCACGGACAGGGATACCTACGAGCAGTACTTC. This translates into CASSCTDRDTYEQYF.

The V gene is TRBV10-2, the J gene TRBJ2-5; a weak D match, TRBD2 (5 bases). This CDR3 comprises 14 residues. Trimming pared 4 bases from V and 4 bases from J, leaving 13 bases between. Looked up from germline, CDR1 is WSHSY and CDR2 is SAAADI. The CDR3, as DNA: TGCGCCAGCAGTGTATCTAGCAATGCAGAGACCCAGTACTTC. Amino acid sequence: CASSVSSNAETQYF.

The chain employs TRBV12-3 or TRBV12-4 and TRBJ1-1, with D unclear. The length of the CDR3 is 13 residues. Trimming removed 5 bases from V and 2 bases from J, with 9 bases in between. The CDR3 bases are TGTGCCAGCAGTATAAAGGGTAACACTGAAGCTTTCTTT. Translated, it gives CASSIKGNTEAFF.

V and J are TRBV5-6 and TRBJ2-1, with D uncertain. V was pared by 4 bases and J by 8 bases, with 16 bases between. Germline V gene sequence: CDR1 SGHDT, CDR2 YYEEEE. This CDR3 is 14 amino acids long. The CDR3 coding sequence is TGTGCCAGCAGCGTGAGCCGCTTCGGGTATGAGCAGTTCTTC. Translation gives CASSVSRFGYEQFF.

The chain employs TRBV6-4 and TRBJ2-3, with 7 bases fitting TRBD2. Losses at the gene ends were 4 bases for V and 1 base for J; bases not matched to a gene: 5. CDR3 length: 15 amino acids. Germline V lookup: CDR1 MRHNA, CDR2 SNTAGT. The CDR3 here is CASSGLAGGTDTQYF. For the CDR3, the DNA is TGTGCCAGCAGTGGATTAGCGGGCGGCACAGATACGCAGTATTTT.

This clonotype has more than one count but fewer than ten. This chain links TRBV2 with TRBJ2-5; 11 positions match TRBD2. Germline trimming cut 10 bases from V and 7 bases from J; bases unmatched to any gene: 5. This CDR3 contains 12 residues. Germline V gives CDR1 SNHLY, CDR2 FYNNEI. The CDR3 here is CATHGTSGTQYF. CDR3 coding DNA: TGTGCCACCCACGGGACTAGCGGGACCCAGTACTTC.

The rearrangement joins TRBV15 to TRBJ2-1, with 8 bases identical to TRBD2. Looked up from germline, CDR1 is LNHNV and CDR2 is YYDKDF (reference sequence). The CDR3 covers 15 residues. J was trimmed by 3 bases and V by 0 bases; bases with no gene match: 1. In nucleotides, the CDR3 is TGTGCCACCAGCAGAGAAGCGGGGGACTACAATGAGCAGTTCTTC. Translation: CATSREAGDYNEQFF.

The chain employs TRBV7-9 and TRBJ1-5, with a weak D call TRBD1 (5 bases). CDR1 is SEHNR and CDR2 is FQNEAQ in the germline V gene (reference sequence). The CDR3 consists of 14 residues. V shed 7 bases and J shed 5 bases, with 15 bases lying between them. The CDR3, as DNA: TGTGCCAGCAACACTGAGGGACCAGATCAGCCCCAGCATTTT. Its protein product is CASNTEGPDQPQHF.

CDR3 sequence: CASSQDREPSNEQFF. The CDR3 nucleotides read TGCGCCAGCAGCCAAGATCGCGAGCCTTCCAATGAGCAGTTCTTC. The chain uses TRBV4-3 and TRBJ2-1; D uncertain. Looked up from germline, CDR1 is LGHNA and CDR2 is YSLEER. V lost 0 bases, J lost 6 bases, and 12 bases lay in between. The CDR3 is made up of 15 amino acids.

The J gene is TRBJ1-1, the V gene TRBV7-9; D might be TRBD1 (5 bases). CDR1 is SEHNR, CDR2 FQNEAQ, per germline (reference sequence). Trimming removed 5 bases at V and 7 bases at J, with 20 bases between. The length of the CDR3 is 15 residues. CDR3 residues: CASSEVGQRKSEAFF. The CDR3 DNA reads TGTGCCAGCAGCGAAGTGGGGCAGCGTAAGAGTGAAGCTTTCTTT.

As DNA, the CDR3 is TGTGCCAGCAGTTTAGCGCAGGGCGGGAGTCAAGAGACCCAGTACTTC. Protein product: CASSLAQGGSQETQYF. This chain connects TRBV12-3 or TRBV12-4 to TRBJ2-5; 7 bases fit TRBD2. The CDR3 is made up of 16 amino acids. J lost 2 bases, V lost 0 bases, and 6 bases had no gene match.

This chain joins TRBV29-1 and TRBJ1-2; no reliable D call. CDR1 is SQVTM, CDR2 ANQGSEA, per germline. The CDR3 consists of 15 residues. V lost 0 bases and J 2 bases, leaving 13 bases between the germline ends. CDR3 region: CSVEDPGRANYGYTF. The CDR3 DNA sequence: TGCAGCGTTGAAGACCCCGGGAGGGCGAACTATGGCTACACCTTC.

The chain combines TRBV20-1 with TRBJ2-3; D remains ambiguous. The CDR3 runs 15 residues. V was shortened by 4 bases and J by 0 bases, with 14 bases between the two germline ends. CDR1 and CDR2 from the germline V gene are DFQATT and SNEGSKA (reference sequence). In DNA form, the CDR3 reads TGCAGTGCTAAGCCCCTTTCGTCGAGCACAGATACGCAGTATTTT. It translates to CSAKPLSSSTDTQYF.

The chain uses TRBV11-1 and TRBJ2-3, with D perhaps TRBD1 or TRBD2 (6 bases each). CDR1 and CDR2 from the germline V gene are SGHAT and FQDESV (reference sequence). Trimming pared 7 bases from V and 4 bases from J, leaving 21 bases between. This CDR3 region has 16 residues. This chain's CDR3 is CASKEEGGHPADTQYF. The CDR3, as DNA: TGTGCCAGCAAGGAGGAGGGGGGCCACCCCGCAGATACGCAGTATTTT.

The rearrangement uses TRBV19 and TRBJ1-1; possibly TRBD1 for D (5 bases). From germline, CDR1 is LNHDA and CDR2 SQIVND (reference sequence). The CDR3 contains 14 residues. The V and J ends lost 7 bases and 5 bases respectively, with 17 bases between them. This chain's CDR3 is CASKGIGLGTEAFF. In DNA, the CDR3 is TGTGCCAGTAAGGGGATCGGTTTGGGGACTGAAGCTTTCTTT.

V usage is TRBV25-1 and J usage is TRBJ2-6; D uncertain. The CDR3 consists of 14 residues. CDR1 is MGHDK and CDR2 is SYGVNS in the germline V gene. The V and J ends lost 2 bases and 4 bases respectively, with 6 bases between them. The chain's CDR3 is CASSEVTGANVLTF. CDR3 coding DNA: TGTGCCAGCAGTGAAGTCACGGGGGCCAACGTCCTGACTTTC. Supplemented by reference TRBV25-1 and TRBJ2-6, the full variable domain reads EADIYQTPRYLVIGTGKKITLECSQTMGHDKMYWYQQDPGMELHLIHYSYGVNSTEKGDLSSESTVSRIRTEHFPLTLESARPSHTSQYLCASSEVTGANVLTFGAGSRLTVL.

DNA of the CDR3: TGTGCCTGGACGGTAGGATCCTCTAGCACAGATACGCAGTATTTT. It translates to CAWTVGSSSTDTQYF. The genes are TRBV30 and TRBJ2-3, with D unclear. Trimming took off 4 bases at V and 0 bases at J, with 14 bases between the two ends. There are 15 residues in the CDR3. Germline V CDR1 and CDR2: GTSNPN, SVGIG (reference sequence).

This chain joins TRBV7-9 and TRBJ2-2, with TRBD1 identical over 7 bases. V shed 7 bases and J 1 base; nucleotides not matched to a gene: 12. Germline V CDR1 and CDR2: SEHNR, FQNEAQ (reference sequence). The CDR3 consists of 17 residues. DNA of the CDR3: TGTGCCAGCACCCCGCTTGAGGGGGACAGGAACACCGGGGAGCTGTTTTTT. Protein: CASTPLEGDRNTGELFF.